The clone carrying this T cell receptor (beta chain) has a handful of counts. It was cDNA, reverse transcribed from extracted RNA, that served as the sequencing template. Only in-frame clones appear in the TCRdb table, and some are missing; sequencing was by immunoSEQ multiplex PCR. Here the sample spans approximately 2,000 clones, about 76% being singletons. Treatment denoted: oral pan-JAK inhibitor, 5-10 mg twice daily. In alopecia areata patients, both lesional scalp punch biopsies and peripheral blood were collected. The data stem from a study of CD8+ T cells in alopecia areata. Germline V CDR1 and CDR2: SGHNT, YYREEE (reference sequence). The CDR3 contains 14 residues. With V trimmed by 3 bases and J by 4 bases, 4 bases remained unmatched.

The V call is TRBV5-4, the J call TRBJ2-3, with TRBD2 matching 8 bases. Material: skin, obtained around week 42, from a patient treated with tofacitinib. The source of this sequence is a human donor with alopecia areata. The CDR3 sequence: CASSSWGLADTQYF. CDR3 DNA sequence: TGTGCCAGCAGCTCCTGGGGACTAGCAGATACGCAGTATTTT.